A single sample is the source of the 2 T cell receptor beta chains below, sequenced in a study of STAT5B mutations in CD4+ large granular lymphocyte leukemia. Libraries were prepared by immunoSEQ multiplex PCR; TCRdb keeps only in-frame clonotypes and omits some of them. The table records approximately 52,000 clones, 60% to 75% of them present only once. Material: CD4+ T cells from blood buffy coats. Receptors were obtained from a human donor in good health.

The chain employs TRBV27 and TRBJ2-1; possibly TRBD1 for D (6 bases). The germline gives CDR1 MNHEY, CDR2 SMNVEV (reference sequence). The length of the CDR3 is 16 residues. Deletions cut 4 bases from V and 0 bases from J, with 13 bases between. The CDR3, as DNA: TGTGCCAGCAGTTCCCGCGCAGGGGTCTCCTACAATGAGCAGTTCTTC. It encodes CASSSRAGVSYNEQFF.

This chain joins TRBV28 and TRBJ1-5, with D unresolved. Germline V gives CDR1 MDHEN, CDR2 SYDVKM. The CDR3 consists of 12 residues. V lost 5 bases, J lost 10 bases, and 12 bases lay in between. For the CDR3, the DNA is TGTGCCAGCAGTACTTCAAGCGGACCCCAGCATTTT. Its translation is CASSTSSGPQHF.